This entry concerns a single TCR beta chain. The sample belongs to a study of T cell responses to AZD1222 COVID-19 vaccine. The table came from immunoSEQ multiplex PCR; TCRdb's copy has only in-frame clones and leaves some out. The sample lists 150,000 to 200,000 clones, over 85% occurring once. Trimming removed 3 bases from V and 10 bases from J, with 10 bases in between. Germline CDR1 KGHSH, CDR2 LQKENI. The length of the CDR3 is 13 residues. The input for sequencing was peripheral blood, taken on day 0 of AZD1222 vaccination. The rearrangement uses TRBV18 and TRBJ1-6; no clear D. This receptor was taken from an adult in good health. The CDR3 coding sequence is TGTGCCAGCTCACCCAGGAGTATATCACCCCTCCACTTT. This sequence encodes CASSPRSISPLHF.